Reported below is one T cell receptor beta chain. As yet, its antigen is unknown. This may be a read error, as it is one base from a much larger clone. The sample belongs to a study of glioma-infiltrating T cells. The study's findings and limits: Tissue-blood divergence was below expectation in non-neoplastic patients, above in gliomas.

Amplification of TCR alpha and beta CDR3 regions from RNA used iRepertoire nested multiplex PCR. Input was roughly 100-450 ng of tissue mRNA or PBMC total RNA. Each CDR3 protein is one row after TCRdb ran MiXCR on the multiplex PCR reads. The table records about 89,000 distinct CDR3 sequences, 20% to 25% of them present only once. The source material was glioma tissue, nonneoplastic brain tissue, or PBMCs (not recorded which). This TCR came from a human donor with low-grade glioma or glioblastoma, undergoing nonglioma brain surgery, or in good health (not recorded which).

CDR3 in amino acids: CSARTESYGYTF. The CDR3, as DNA: TGCAGTGCCCGGACGGAGAGCTATGGCTACACCTTC. This rearrangement joins TRBV20-1 to TRBJ1-2, with D uncertain. CDR1 and CDR2 (germline): DFQATT, SNEGSKA (reference sequence). This CDR3 is 12 amino acids long. Trimming left V 6 bases short and J 4 bases short, with 12 bases between.